Below are 4 T cell receptor beta chains sequenced from a single sample in a study of blood T cells in healthy people across ages. Primers used in a second PCR of roughly 6 to 12 cycles were a sample-barcoded 5' primer and a J-beta primer mix. TCRdb ran MiXCR on the 5' RACE reads and lists one entry per CDR3 protein. The data show about 1,000,000 distinct CDR3 sequences, under 45% seen once. Specimen: blood. Every receptor here comes from a woman between 55 and 75 years old in good health.

This clonotype was seen only a few times. The chain joins TRBV6-5 to TRBJ2-7; 7 nucleotides match TRBD2. The ends lost 8 bases at V and 3 bases at J; junction bases unmatched: 7. Per germline, CDR1 MNHEY and CDR2 SVGAGI. CDR3 length equals 13 residues. CDR3 sequence: CASEAGDRYEQYF. Here the CDR3 DNA reads TGTGCCAGCGAGGCGGGAGATCGCTACGAGCAGTACTTC.

This clonotype turned up a few times. The gene calls are TRBV27 and TRBJ1-2, with no clear D. The CDR3 length is 14 residues. With 0 bases removed from V and 0 bases from J, the gap between germline ends came to 5 bases. Germline V gene lookup returns CDR1 MNHEY and CDR2 SMNVEV (reference sequence). The CDR3 sequence is CASSLSLANYGYTF. CDR3 coding DNA: TGTGCCAGCAGTTTATCATTGGCTAACTATGGCTACACCTTC.

V gene TRBV21-1 combines with J gene TRBJ2-4; TRBD1, the table's D call, was not compared with the DNA. The DNA end favors TRBJ2-7, so the J call may be wrong. TRBV21-1 corresponds to a pseudogene. The CDR3 runs 14 residues. CDR3 bases: TGTGCCAGCAGCAAAGGACAGGGGAAATACGAGCAGTACTTC. The encoded protein is CASSKGQGKYEQYF.

V and J are TRBV20-1 and TRBJ2-1; 8 bases are a match to TRBD2. V lost 4 bases, J lost 7 bases, and 12 bases stayed unmatched. This CDR3 has 15 amino acids. Germline V gene lookup returns CDR1 DFQATT and CDR2 SNEGSKA (reference sequence). The CDR3 coding sequence is TGCAGTGCTAACCGAGCGGGAGCGATGGGAAATGAGCAGTTCTTC. Translated, it gives CSANRAGAMGNEQFF.